Included here is one TCR beta chain sequence, with context. Its target is unknown. The time point is: pretreatment peripheral blood. Patients presented with locally advanced or metastatic urothelial carcinoma. Each patient gave between 1 and 8 samples, pretreatment and on-treatment. J gave up 1 base and V 5 bases, and 9 bases lay outside the gene matches. CDR1 is KGHSH and CDR2 is LQKENI in the germline V gene. This CDR3 is built from 17 residues. The data derive from a study of PD-L1 blockade in urothelial cancer. Background on the study: In the patient group, about 85% of the roughly 29 were males with bladder-origin urothelial cancer. Findings and limits, study-wide: In blood at 3 weeks, tumor-associated clones expanded more among patients with durable benefit.

Generated by immunoSEQ multiplex PCR, the TCRdb table keeps only in-frame clones and is missing some. This sample has 90,000 or so clones, with roughly 89% found just once. The sequence derives from a man aged 55 to 70 with urothelial cancer. The chain recombines TRBV18 with TRBJ2-2, with 8 bases lining up with TRBD1. The material was PBMCs, obtained around atezolizumab (anti-PD-L1) treatment. CDR3 amino acids: CASSTTRTGRNTGELFF. As DNA, the CDR3 is TGTGCCAGCTCAACCACCCGGACAGGGCGGAACACCGGGGAGCTGTTTTTT.